This T cell receptor (beta chain) appears in the sequencing data of a study of Graves' ophthalmopathy and Graves' hyperthyroidism (dated by TCRdb to the late 2010s). Background for the entire study: Stable hyperthyroidism was defined as no progression to ophthalmopathy within 18 months of follow-up. TCR beta repertoire signatures were used to distinguish Graves' ophthalmopathy from Graves' hyperthyroidism and to predict progression to ophthalmopathy. In total, some 130 blood samples were TCR-sequenced: fewer than 50 ophthalmopathy, some 72 hyperthyroidism and 17 hyperthyroidism-to-ophthalmopathy patients. To explore V-J signatures that distinguish ophthalmopathy from hyperthyroidism, a discovery set of around 100 patients was enrolled, made up of over 40 with ophthalmopathy and roughly 57 with stable hyperthyroidism. An independent validation cohort comprised some 19 hyperthyroidism patients and 15 to 17 patients who later progressed from hyperthyroidism to ophthalmopathy. In several hyperthyroidism patients, the T-cell repertoire of thyroid tissue was compared with the T-cell repertoire of blood. Following sample collection, hyperthyroidism patients were given methimazole at a starting dose of 30 mg daily, and ophthalmopathy patients were given high-dose intravenous methylprednisolone.

For repertoire sequencing, the TCR beta CDR3 regions were amplified from RNA transcripts. The first round was an RT-PCR using HTBI primers with the Qiagen OneStep RT-PCR kit, and this first round was followed by a second-round multiplex PCR, then size selection and purification. The libraries underwent paired-end sequencing with 100 bp reads on an Illumina HiSeq2000. Under the source paper's analysis protocol: SOAPnuke was used to process the reads, throwing out any read that had adapters, had uncalled bases, had a mean Phred below 15, or lacked an exact constant-primer or identifier match. COPE v1.2.5 was used to merge high-quality paired reads. Clonotypes were defined as unique nucleotide sequences and were aligned to IMGT TRB V, D and J references using MiTCR v1.1. The analysis was limited to V-J combinations with a frequency above 0.0001, which together covered 99.2% of repertoires. For each V-J combination, a TCR clonal expansion and chaos score was defined as F50 clonal expansion divided by the chaos observed in the TCRdist matrix. Welch's t-statistics and random forest were used to narrow the features down to 13 V-J combinations, which were then fed into a naive Bayes classifier. The Morisita-Horn index was used to measure how similar the thyroid and blood repertoires were. TCRdb trimmed public reads at Q25 via fastp, called clones via MiXCR and kept in-frame beta chains. Records with the same CDR3 protein are collapsed into one entry carrying the most frequent genes and DNA. The V and J calls come from TCRdb's annotation, not from the publication. The sample has around 1.1 million distinct CDR3 sequences on record, roughly two fifths of them singletons. The ten largest clonotypes hold 11% of the sample.

Hyperthyroidism patients were newly diagnosed, were aged 18 to 65 years, and had a disease duration under 2 months. Patients with other autoimmune diseases, uncontrolled infections, pregnancy or lactation were excluded from the study. Diagnosis was based on clinical symptoms, serum thyroxine, TRAb, thyroid ultrasound and orbital computed tomography. Total RNA was extracted with Trizol reagent and quality-checked on an Agilent 2100 Bioanalyzer. This clonotype has only a few counts. This receptor's antigen is unknown. Base-call qualities are not available, and no considerably larger clone is one nucleotide away. V is clipped by 5 bases and J by 7 bases, and the sequence between their germline boundaries is 15 bases long. Spanning cysteine to phenylalanine, the CDR3 consists of 15 amino acids. Only the CDR3 DNA stays, 45 bases, in frame from base 1. The germline V gene supplies CDR1 MNHGY and CDR2 SVAAGI.

Overall results and qualifications from the work: In validation, the model predicted ophthalmopathy progression with about 70% sensitivity and roughly 72% specificity; eleven to twelve predicted patients were CT-confirmed with GO in a median of around 6.5 months. The 13-signature model separated ophthalmopathy from stable hyperthyroidism with around 90% sensitivity and 81.08% specificity in cross-validation, and 80%/75% in the test set. Most expanded thyroid clonotypes with a frequency above 0.001 also appeared in blood, which suggests that blood repertoires may reflect the immune response in the thyroid. Sample size was not statistically predetermined, and group allocation was not concealed from the investigators.

The sequenced material came from peripheral blood or thyroid tissue (not recorded which). The chain links TRBV6-9 with TRBJ1-6; the D gene cannot be named for sure. The TCR was taken from an adult man with Graves' hyperthyroidism. The DNA sequence is TGTGCCAGCAGTGAAGAAAGAGGTCGGAATTCACCCCTCCACTTT. This gives the protein CASSEERGRNSPLHF.